The subject of this entry is one T cell receptor (beta chain). Its antigen is currently unknown. Vbeta (60) and Jbeta (13) primers were used in the PCR. Sequencing used immunoSEQ multiplex PCR; TCRdb keeps in-frame clones, though not all of them. The sample lists approximately 120,000 clones; about 75% were seen once. This specimen comes from a study of cytomegalovirus exposure and HLA in healthy donors. Study findings and constraints: Testing in vitro showed a few CMV-associated chains specific for CMV antigens. Cytomegalovirus status, reportedly, was diagnosed with high specificity and sensitivity by the classifier. Common viral pathogens seemed, in a later analysis, to connect with several of the most significant clusters.

The CDR3 length is 14 residues. J lost 2 bases, V lost 2 bases, and 4 bases had no gene match. Germline V gene lookup returns CDR1 SGHNT and CDR2 YYREEE (reference sequence). This chain uses TRBV5-4 with TRBJ2-7, with 7 nucleotides matching TRBD2. The clonotype was recovered from a middle-aged woman in good health and CMV-seropositive. The sample consisted of PBMCs. CDR3 in DNA: TGTGCCAGCAGCTTAGCTGGGGGGGCCTACGAGCAGTACTTC. This sequence encodes CASSLAGGAYEQYF.